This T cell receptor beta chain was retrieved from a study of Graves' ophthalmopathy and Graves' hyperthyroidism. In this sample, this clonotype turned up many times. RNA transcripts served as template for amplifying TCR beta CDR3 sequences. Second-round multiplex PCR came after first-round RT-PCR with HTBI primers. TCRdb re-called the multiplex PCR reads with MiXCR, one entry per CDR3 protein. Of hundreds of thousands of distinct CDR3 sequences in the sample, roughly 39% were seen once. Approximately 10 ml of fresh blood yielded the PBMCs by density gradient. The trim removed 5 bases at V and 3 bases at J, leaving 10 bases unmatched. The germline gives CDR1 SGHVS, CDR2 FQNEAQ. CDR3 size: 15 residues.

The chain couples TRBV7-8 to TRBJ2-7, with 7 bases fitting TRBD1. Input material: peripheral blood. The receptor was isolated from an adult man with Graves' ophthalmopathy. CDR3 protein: CASSPSGTASYEQYF. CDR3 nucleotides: TGTGCCAGCAGCCCCTCCGGGACAGCAAGCTACGAGCAGTACTTC.